This T cell receptor (beta chain) is drawn from a study of T-cell reconstitution after alpha-beta-depleted transplantation in children. CDR1 and CDR2 (germline): LGHDT, YNNKEL (reference sequence). The CDR3 consists of 16 residues. The V and J ends lost 0 bases and 0 bases respectively, with 11 bases between them. A TCRbeta library incorporating unique molecular identifiers was prepared. MiXCR, run by TCRdb on the PCR reads, gives a single entry per CDR3 protein. The data show 250,000 to 300,000 distinct CDR3 sequences, approximately 9.6% seen once. This chain uses TRBV3-1 with TRBJ1-1, with D possibly TRBD1 on 5 matching bases. This material consisted of PBMCs from the stem cell graft donor, taken from the stem cell graft. This receptor was identified in a human donor who donated a stem cell graft to a child with SCID. The CDR3 loop reads CASSQDLGQLNTEAFF. The CDR3 nucleotides read TGTGCCAGCAGCCAAGATCTCGGACAACTGAACACTGAAGCTTTCTTT.